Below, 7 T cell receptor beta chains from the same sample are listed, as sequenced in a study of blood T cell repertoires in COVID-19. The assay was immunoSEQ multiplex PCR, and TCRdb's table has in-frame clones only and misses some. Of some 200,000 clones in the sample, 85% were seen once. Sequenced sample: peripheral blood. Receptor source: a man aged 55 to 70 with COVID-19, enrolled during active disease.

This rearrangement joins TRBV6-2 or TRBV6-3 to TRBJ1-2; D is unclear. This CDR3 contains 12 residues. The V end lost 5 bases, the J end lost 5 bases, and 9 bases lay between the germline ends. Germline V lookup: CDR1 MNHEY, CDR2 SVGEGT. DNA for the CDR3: TGTGCCAGCAGTCAACCTAGGTATGGCTACACCTTC. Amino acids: CASSQPRYGYTF.

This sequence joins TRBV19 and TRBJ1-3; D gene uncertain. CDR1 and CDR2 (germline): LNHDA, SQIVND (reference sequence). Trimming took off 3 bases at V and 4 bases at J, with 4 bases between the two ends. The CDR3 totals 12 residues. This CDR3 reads CASSIVGNTIYF. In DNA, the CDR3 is TGTGCCAGTAGTATCGTGGGAAACACCATATATTTT.

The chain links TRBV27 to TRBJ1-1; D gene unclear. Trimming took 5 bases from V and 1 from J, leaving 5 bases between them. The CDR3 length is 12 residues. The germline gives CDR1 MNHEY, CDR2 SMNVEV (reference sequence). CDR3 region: CASSRGNTEAFF. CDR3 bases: TGTGCCAGCAGTCGAGGGAACACTGAAGCTTTCTTT.

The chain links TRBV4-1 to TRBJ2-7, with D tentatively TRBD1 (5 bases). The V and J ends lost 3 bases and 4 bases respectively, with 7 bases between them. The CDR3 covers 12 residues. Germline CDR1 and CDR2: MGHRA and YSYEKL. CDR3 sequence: CASSQGPYEQYF. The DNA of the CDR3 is TGCGCCAGCAGCCAGGGGCCTTACGAGCAGTACTTC.

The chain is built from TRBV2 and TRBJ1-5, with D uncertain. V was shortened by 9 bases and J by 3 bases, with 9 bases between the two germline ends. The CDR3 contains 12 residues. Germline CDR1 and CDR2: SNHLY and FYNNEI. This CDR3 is CASQAPNQPQHF. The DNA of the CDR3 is TGTGCCAGTCAGGCTCCCAATCAGCCCCAGCATTTT.

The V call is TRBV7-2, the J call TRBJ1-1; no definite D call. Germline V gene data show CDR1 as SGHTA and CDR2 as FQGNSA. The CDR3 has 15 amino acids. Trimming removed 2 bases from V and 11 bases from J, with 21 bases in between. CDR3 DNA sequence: TGTGCCAGCAGCTTAAGTACGGAGAGAACACTGAGGGCTTTCTTT. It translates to CASSLSTERTLRAFF.

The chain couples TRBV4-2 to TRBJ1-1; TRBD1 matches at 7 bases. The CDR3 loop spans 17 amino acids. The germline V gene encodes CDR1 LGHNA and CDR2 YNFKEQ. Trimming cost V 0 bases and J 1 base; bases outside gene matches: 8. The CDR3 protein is CASSQDELTGQNTEAFF. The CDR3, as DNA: TGTGCCAGCAGCCAAGACGAATTGACAGGGCAGAACACTGAAGCTTTCTTT.